These 7 T cell receptor beta chains came from one sample sequenced in a study of Ad26.COV2.S vaccination and SARS-CoV-2 variants. The protocol was immunoSEQ multiplex PCR, while the TCRdb copy is restricted to in-frame clones and leaves out a portion. The sample records about 350,000 clones, more than 75% being singletons. Described treatment: approximately 18 received Ad26.COV2.S at low or high dose, single or two shots; roughly five received placebo; per-sample allocation not given. Repertoires come from day 63 after the first vaccine or placebo injection. Source: peripheral blood, taken in a trial of Ad26.COV2.S vaccine versus placebo. All receptors come from a person between 18 and 60 years old who received the Ad26.COV2.S COVID-19 vaccine or a placebo.

The chain has TRBV10-1 and TRBJ2-7; D may be TRBD1 or TRBD2 (6 bases each). The germline gives CDR1 WNHNN, CDR2 SYGVQD (reference sequence). Trimming pared 5 bases from V and 12 bases from J, leaving 20 bases between. The CDR3 sequence is 13 residues long. CDR3 sequence: CASSPKRGTPLYF. Here the CDR3 DNA reads TGCGCCAGCAGTCCGAAAAGGGGGACTCCGCTGTACTTC.

CDR3 residues: CASSPQGSRDTQYF. As DNA, the CDR3 is TGTGCCAGCAGCCCACAGGGGTCAAGAGATACGCAGTATTTT. J is TRBJ2-3 and V is TRBV6-2 or TRBV6-3; 7 positions match TRBD1. After removal of 6 bases from V and 5 bases from J, the junction contained 8 bases not matched to a gene. Looked up from germline, CDR1 is MNHEY and CDR2 is SVGEGT. The CDR3 has 14 residues.

V is TRBV15 and J is TRBJ2-7, with 9 bases fitting TRBD2. Trimming cost V 2 bases and J 2 bases; bases outside gene matches: 4. The CDR3 is 15 residues long. Germline lookup yields CDR1 LNHNV and CDR2 YYDKDF (reference sequence). CDR3 sequence reads: CATSRQAGGPYEQYF. In DNA form, the CDR3 reads TGTGCCACCAGCAGACAGGCGGGGGGGCCCTACGAGCAGTACTTC. The full variable domain, rest sourced from reference TRBV15 and TRBJ2-7, is DAMVIQNPRYQVTQFGKPVTLSCSQTLNHNVMYWYQQKSSQAPKLLFHYYDKDFNNEADTPDNFQSRRPNTSFCFLDIRSPGLGDTAMYLCATSRQAGGPYEQYFGPGTRLTVT.

A single count supports this clone. The chain couples TRBV2 to TRBJ2-5; 8 bases fit TRBD1. The length of the CDR3 is 14 residues. V gave up 7 bases and J gave up 13 bases; unmatched junction bases: 17. Germline CDR1 and CDR2: SNHLY and FYNNEI. CDR3 loop: CASTPGQGRGRPYF. The CDR3 DNA is TGTGCCAGCACCCCCGGACAGGGACGGGGAAGGCCGTACTTC.

The chain joins TRBV5-1 to TRBJ1-2; D not resolved. The germline V gene encodes CDR1 SGHRS and CDR2 YFSETQ. Trimming took off 0 bases at V and 5 bases at J, with 14 bases between the two ends. This CDR3 comprises 15 residues. The CDR3, as DNA: TGCGCCAGCAGCTTGGCTCCGGAGACCTCTTATGGCTACACCTTC. Its translation: CASSLAPETSYGYTF.

The chain combines TRBV7-2 with TRBJ2-7; 12 positions agree with TRBD1. Germline values: CDR1 SGHTA, CDR2 FQGNSA. CDR3 length equals 16 residues. Trimming at V came to 5 bases and at J to 2 bases, leaving 7 bases not matched to a gene. CDR3 DNA: TGTGCCAGCAGCACCTCCGGGACAGGGGGCGCCTACGAGCAGTACTTC. Translating gives CASSTSGTGGAYEQYF.

The V call is TRBV4-3, the J call TRBJ1-1; 7 nucleotides match TRBD1. This CDR3 comprises 13 residues. Germline-derived CDR1 and CDR2 are LGHNA and YSLEER. With V trimmed by 5 bases and J by 5 bases, 5 bases remained unmatched. The CDR3 DNA is TGCGCCAGCAGCGACAGGGAGGGGACTGAAGCTTTCTTT. It is translated as CASSDREGTEAFF.